The rows below give T cell receptor beta chains drawn from one sample of a study of blood T cells in healthy people across ages. TCRdb itself ran the 5' RACE reads through MiXCR, one entry per CDR3 protein. The sample includes around 280,000 distinct CDR3 sequences, 25% to 30% seen only once; the top ten take approximately 28%. The sample comprised blood. The receptors originated from a woman in her seventies in good health. CDR3s leave out the opening cysteine and the closing phenylalanine or tryptophan.

V gene	J gene	CDR3 protein
TRBV4-3	TRBJ1-5	ASSQDLAVNQPQH
TRBV5-1	TRBJ1-1	ASSLEGGNTEAF
TRBV10-2	TRBJ1-6	ASSAAGGNSPLH
TRBV7-9	TRBJ1-2	ASSEGQTYGHT
TRBV5-1	.	ASSFGVNAGGRPYEQY
TRBV29-1	TRBJ1-4	SAGPGNEKLF
TRBV27	TRBJ1-1	ASSPQQGAAEAF
TRBV9	TRBJ1-1	ASTRRGDTEAF
TRBV20-1	TRBJ1-1	SARDLGPSGGPTEAF
TRBV4-2	TRBJ2-2	ASSQELAGSTGELF
TRBV4-1	TRBJ2-7	ASSQAAGQTYEQY
TRBV15	TRBJ2-7	ATSRDSASSYEQY
TRBV18	TRBJ2-1	ASSRDDSSYNEQF
TRBV20-1	TRBJ2-5	SAPPRTGKGETQY
TRBV7-9	TRBJ2-7	ASSSGDRGRGNEQY
TRBV21-1	TRBJ1-4	ASSKAGRGGEKLF
TRBV20-1	TRBJ2-3	SARPVAGGPATQY
TRBV5-1	TRBJ2-7	ASRDSSYEQY
TRBV20-1	TRBJ2-4	SAFPGGGDIQY
TRBV7-2	TRBJ2-1	ASSQVGSHRGDEQF
TRBV18	.	ASSPQGRQTYNEQF
TRBV7-9	TRBJ1-4	ASSSGREGTNEKLF
TRBV3-1	TRBJ2-4	ASSQTDRGSKNIQY
TRBV7-8	.	ASSLEQRQGGYEQY
TRBV7-9	TRBJ2-5	ASSAKKTGQETQY
TRBV5-1	TRBJ1-2	ASSRGEGGRPRGYGYT
TRBV6-5	TRBJ1-2	ASSYSLGISGYT
TRBV20-1	.	SARGTSGVNEQF
TRBV5-1	TRBJ1-2	ASSLATAGGYT
TRBV3-1	TRBJ2-1	ASSQPPGLAGGRSYNEQF
TRBV12-3/TRBV12-4	TRBJ1-6	AVQGRSLLH
TRBV7-9	TRBJ1-1	ASRPSGVGSNTEAF
TRBV12-3/TRBV12-4	TRBJ1-6	ASSRANSPLH
TRBV18	TRBJ1-1	ASSPSGQGIRMNTEAF
TRBV25-1	TRBJ2-1	ASLGQGSYNEQF
TRBV29-1	TRBJ1-3	SVEQESVQGNTIY
TRBV28	TRBJ1-4	ASSPEDEKLF
TRBV12-3/TRBV12-4	TRBJ1-1	ASSPLDSWNTEAF
TRBV5-6	TRBJ2-1	ASSLAYGTAHEQF
TRBV20-1	TRBJ2-1	SADRGQTSYNEQF
TRBV13	TRBJ2-1	ASSSLPGGGNEQF
TRBV4-1	TRBJ1-4	ASSPTRQGRKEKLF
TRBV5-1	TRBJ2-3	ASSLVLGEDTQY
TRBV25-1	TRBJ2-3	ASSFGTTSTDTQY
TRBV7-3	TRBJ2-1	AGSPEGAYNEQF
TRBV12-3/TRBV12-4	TRBJ2-5	ASGRGVGTQY
TRBV6-1	TRBJ2-5	ASSKGGGWETQY
TRBV18	TRBJ2-4	ASSPHADGAIQY
TRBV28	.	ASSTSLRLAGRYEQF
TRBV12-3/TRBV12-4	TRBJ1-4	ASQAYREKLF
TRBV5-1	TRBJ2-6	ASSLVPGQALSGANVLT
TRBV5-1	TRBJ2-1	ASSLGGGKNLEQF
TRBV28	TRBJ2-1	ASSLPGTSGLSSYNEQF
TRBV7-2	TRBJ2-2	ASSFPKTGELF